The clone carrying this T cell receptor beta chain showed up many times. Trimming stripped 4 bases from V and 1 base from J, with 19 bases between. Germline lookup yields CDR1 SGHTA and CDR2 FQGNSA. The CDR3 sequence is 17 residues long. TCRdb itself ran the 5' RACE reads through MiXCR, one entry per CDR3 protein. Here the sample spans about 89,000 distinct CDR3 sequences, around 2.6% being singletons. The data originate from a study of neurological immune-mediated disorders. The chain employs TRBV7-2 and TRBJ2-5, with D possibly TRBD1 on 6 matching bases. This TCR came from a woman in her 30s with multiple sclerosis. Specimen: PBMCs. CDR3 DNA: TGTGCCAGCAGCTCGCAGGCCGCCAGGGGCCGCCAAGAGACCCAGTACTTC. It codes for CASSSQAARGRQETQYF.